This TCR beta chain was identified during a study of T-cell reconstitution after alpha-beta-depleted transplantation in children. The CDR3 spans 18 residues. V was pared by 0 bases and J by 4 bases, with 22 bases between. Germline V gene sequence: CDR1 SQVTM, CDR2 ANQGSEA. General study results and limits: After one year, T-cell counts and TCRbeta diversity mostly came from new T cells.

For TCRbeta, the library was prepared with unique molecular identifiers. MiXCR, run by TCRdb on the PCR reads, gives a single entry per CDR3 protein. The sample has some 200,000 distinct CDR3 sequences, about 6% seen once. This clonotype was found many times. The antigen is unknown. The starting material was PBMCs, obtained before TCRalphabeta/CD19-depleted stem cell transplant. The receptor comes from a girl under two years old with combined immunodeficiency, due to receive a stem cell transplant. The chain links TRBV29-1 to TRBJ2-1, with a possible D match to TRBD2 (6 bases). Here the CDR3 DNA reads TGCAGCGTTGAAGACCTACGACTAGACCAAATTCGGTACAATGAGCAGTTCTTC. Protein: CSVEDLRLDQIRYNEQFF.